Ten or more counts support the clone carrying this T cell receptor beta chain. Its matching antigen is unknown. These data come from a study of Graves' ophthalmopathy and Graves' hyperthyroidism. Whole-study results and caveats: Stable hyperthyroidism and ophthalmopathy were told apart by a 13-signature model, which achieved 85% to 90% sensitivity and around 77% specificity.

Amplification of TCR beta CDR3 regions used RNA transcripts. HTBI-primed first-round RT-PCR preceded second-round multiplex PCR. TCRdb analysed the multiplex PCR reads with MiXCR anew, one entry per CDR3 protein. The sample includes fewer than 650,000 distinct CDR3 sequences, about 24% of them seen just once. There are 14 residues in the CDR3. Trimming took 5 bases from V and 5 from J, leaving 15 bases between them. The germline V gene has CDR1 SGHTA and CDR2 FQGNSA. The sequence came from a woman under 30 with stable Graves' hyperthyroidism. Some clones in this sample may be carry-over from other donors' samples. The sequenced sample consisted of peripheral blood. V usage is TRBV7-2 and J usage is TRBJ1-2; D gene unclear. The chain's CDR3 is CASSKGGLRYGYTF. The CDR3 DNA reads TGTGCCAGCAGCAAGGGTGGGTTGAGATATGGCTACACCTTC.